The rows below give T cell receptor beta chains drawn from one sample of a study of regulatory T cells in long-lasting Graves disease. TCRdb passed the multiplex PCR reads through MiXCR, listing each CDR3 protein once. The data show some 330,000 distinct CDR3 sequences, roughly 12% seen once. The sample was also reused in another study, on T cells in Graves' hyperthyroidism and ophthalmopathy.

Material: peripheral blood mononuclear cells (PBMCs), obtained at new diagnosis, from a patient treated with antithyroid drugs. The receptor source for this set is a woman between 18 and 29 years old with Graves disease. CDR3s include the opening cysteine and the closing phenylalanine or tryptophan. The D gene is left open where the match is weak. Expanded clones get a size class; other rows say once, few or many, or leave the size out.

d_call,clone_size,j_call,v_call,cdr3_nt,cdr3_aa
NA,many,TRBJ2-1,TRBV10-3,TGTGCCATCAGGGGGGTGAATGAGCAGTTCTTC,CAIRGVNEQFF
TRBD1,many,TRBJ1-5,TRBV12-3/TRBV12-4,TGTGCCAGCAGCCCTAACAGGGGAAGTGGCAATCAGCCCCAGCATTTT,CASSPNRGSGNQPQHF
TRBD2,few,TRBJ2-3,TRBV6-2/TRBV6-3,TGTGCCAGCAGTTCCGGGACTAGCGGTTGGGATACGCAGTATTTT,CASSSGTSGWDTQYF
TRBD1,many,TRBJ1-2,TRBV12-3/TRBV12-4,TGTGCCAGCAGCGAGAGGACAGGGGGCCAGGGCTACACCTTC,CASSERTGGQGYTF
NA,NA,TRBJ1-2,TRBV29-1,TGCAGCGTTGAAGGGGGTCTCTGGGAACATTCGGATAACTATGGCTACACCTTC,CSVEGGLWEHSDNYGYTF
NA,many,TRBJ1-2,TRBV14,TGTGCCAGCAGCCAAGGACGGCTCCTTGATTCCACCTTC,CASSQGRLLDSTF
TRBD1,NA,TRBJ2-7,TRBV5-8,TGTGCCAGCAGCAAGGACAGGGTCTACGAGCAGTACTTC,CASSKDRVYEQYF
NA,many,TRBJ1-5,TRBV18,TGTGCCAGCTCACCACAACAAAATCAGCCCCAGCATTTT,CASSPQQNQPQHF
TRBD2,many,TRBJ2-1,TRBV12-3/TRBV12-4,TGTGCCAGCAGTAAAGCGCGGGGGGGTCGTGGTGTGTTCTTC,CASSKARGGRGVFF
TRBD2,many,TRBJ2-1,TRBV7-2,TGTGCCAGCAGGCAAAAAACCGGGACTAGGAGAGATGAGCAGTTCTTC,CASRQKTGTRRDEQFF
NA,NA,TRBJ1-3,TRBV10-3,TGTACCACCCAAGATCTGGGCGGAGGTCTCTCTGGAAACACCATATATTTT,CTTQDLGGGLSGNTIYF
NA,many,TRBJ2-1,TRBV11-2,TGTGCCAGCAGACCCACCCCCAGAGATGAGCAGTTCTTC,CASRPTPRDEQFF
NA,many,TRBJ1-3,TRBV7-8,TGTGCCAGCAGCTTAGCCCACGGCCTTGCACAGGGAGTCGGAAACACCATATATTTT,CASSLAHGLAQGVGNTIYF
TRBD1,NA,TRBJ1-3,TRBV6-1,TGTGCCAGCACCGGGACAGTAGACTCTGGAAACACCATATATTTT,CASTGTVDSGNTIYF
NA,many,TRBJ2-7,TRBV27,TGTGCCAGCAGCTTAGACAGCTCCTACGAGCAGTACTTC,CASSLDSSYEQYF
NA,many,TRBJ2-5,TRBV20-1,TGCAGTGCCAATGCACAGCTATCAGAGACCCAGTACTTC,CSANAQLSETQYF
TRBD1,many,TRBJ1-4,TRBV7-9,TGTGCCAGCAGCCAAACGGACAGGCCGCAAATTCATGAAAAACTGTTTTTT,CASSQTDRPQIHEKLFF
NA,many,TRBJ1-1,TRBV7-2,TGTGCCAGCAGCTTATGGGGATGGGGGAGCACTGAAGCTTTCTTT,CASSLWGWGSTEAFF
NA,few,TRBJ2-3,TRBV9,TGTGCCAGCAGCCCCCCCCGTAGGGACTCTTTCACAGATACGCAGTATTTT,CASSPPRRDSFTDTQYF
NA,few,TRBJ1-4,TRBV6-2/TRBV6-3,TGTGCCAGCAGGGACAGATCAAATGAAAAACTGTTTTTT,CASRDRSNEKLFF
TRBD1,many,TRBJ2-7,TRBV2,TGTGCCAGCAGGCCCGGACAGGGACTGACCTACGAGCAGTACTTC,CASRPGQGLTYEQYF
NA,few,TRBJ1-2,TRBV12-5,TGTGCTAGTGGTTTAACGGACAGCTCATATGGCTACACCTTC,CASGLTDSSYGYTF
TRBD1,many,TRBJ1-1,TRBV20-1,TGCAGGGGACAGGGGGCGAACACTGAAGCTTTCTTT,CRGQGANTEAFF
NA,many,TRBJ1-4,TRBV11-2,TGTGCCAGCAGCCCCGCCGGGACCCTCGAAGGAAAACTGTTTTTT,CASSPAGTLEGKLFF
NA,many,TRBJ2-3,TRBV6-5,TGTGCCAGCAGTTACTCAGGAGGGGGTGGCACAGATACGCAGTATTTT,CASSYSGGGGTDTQYF
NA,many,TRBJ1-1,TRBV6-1,TGTGCCAGCTCAAAGGGCAGGAGGGTTGAAGCTTTCTTT,CASSKGRRVEAFF
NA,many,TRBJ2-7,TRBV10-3,TGTGCCATCAGTGAGTCGAAAAATAGGCCCTACGAGCAGTACTTC,CAISESKNRPYEQYF
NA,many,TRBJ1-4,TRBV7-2,TGTGCCAGCAGCTTAGAGAGGGAAAAACTGTTTTTT,CASSLEREKLFF
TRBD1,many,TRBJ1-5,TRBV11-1,TGTGCCAGCAGCATCGACAGGGGCCAGCCCCAGCATTTT,CASSIDRGQPQHF
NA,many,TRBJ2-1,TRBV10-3,TGTGCCATCAGTGAGGTTCAGGGGACGAGTGAGCAGTTCTTC,CAISEVQGTSEQFF
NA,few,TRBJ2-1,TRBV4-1,TGCGCCAGCAGCCAATCCCGTAACAATGAGCAGTTCTTC,CASSQSRNNEQFF
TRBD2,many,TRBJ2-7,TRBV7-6,TGTGCCAGCAGCTTAAGTAGCGGGTTGACTTACGAGCAGTACTTC,CASSLSSGLTYEQYF
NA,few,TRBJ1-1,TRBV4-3,TGCGCCAGCAGCCAAGATCGGTCAGACCTCGTCGTATCGAACACTGAAGCTTTCTTT,CASSQDRSDLVVSNTEAFF
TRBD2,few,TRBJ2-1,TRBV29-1,TGCAGCGTTGAAGATCAGACTAGCGGTTACAATGAGCAGTTCTTC,CSVEDQTSGYNEQFF
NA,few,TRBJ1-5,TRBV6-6,TGTGCCAGCAGTTACTCGATGATTATCCCCAGTCAGCCCCAGCATTTT,CASSYSMIIPSQPQHF
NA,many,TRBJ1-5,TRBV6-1,TGTGCCAGCAGGGGATGGAATCAGCCCCAGCATTTT,CASRGWNQPQHF
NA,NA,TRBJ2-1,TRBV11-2,TGTGCCAGCAGCTTCCTTGAGGGACTGAATGAGCAGTTCTTC,CASSFLEGLNEQFF
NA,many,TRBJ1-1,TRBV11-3,TGTGCCAGCAGCTTCGCTTCGGGTGAAGCTTTCTTT,CASSFASGEAFF
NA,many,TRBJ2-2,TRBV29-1,TGCAGCGTTAGAGGGGAGCCCGGGGAGCTGTTTTTT,CSVRGEPGELFF
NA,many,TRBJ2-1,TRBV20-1,TGCAGTGCGTTGGTAGTGACGGAGGCCCGTGAGCAGTTCTTC,CSALVVTEAREQFF
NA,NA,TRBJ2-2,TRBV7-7,TGTGCTAGCAGCTTAGCGTGGGGACAGAACACCGGGGAGCTGTTTTTT,CASSLAWGQNTGELFF
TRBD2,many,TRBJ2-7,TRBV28,TGTGCCAGCAGTTTCCTAGCGGGAGTTAACGAGCAGTACTTC,CASSFLAGVNEQYF
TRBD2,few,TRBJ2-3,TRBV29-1,TGCAGCGTTGCCGGGACTAGCGGGAGGGCGACAGATACGCAGTATTTT,CSVAGTSGRATDTQYF
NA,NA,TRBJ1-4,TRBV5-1,TGCGCCAGCAGCACGGCAGGAGCTGAAAAACTGTTTTTT,CASSTAGAEKLFF
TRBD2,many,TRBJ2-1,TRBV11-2,TGTGCCAGCAGCTTTGGTAATAGCGGGAGGGATGAGCAGTTCTTC,CASSFGNSGRDEQFF
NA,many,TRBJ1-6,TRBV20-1,TGCAGTGCCCCGCGTTCAGGGGACCCGAATTCACCCCTCCACTTT,CSAPRSGDPNSPLHF
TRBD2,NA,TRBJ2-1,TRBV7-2,TGTGCCAGCAGCATACGGAAGACTAGCCCCTACAATGAGCAGTTCTTC,CASSIRKTSPYNEQFF
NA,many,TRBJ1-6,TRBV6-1,TGTGCCAGCAGAGCCCCGGGGTCTAATTCACCCCTCCACTTT,CASRAPGSNSPLHF
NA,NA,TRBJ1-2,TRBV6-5,TGTGCCAGCAGTTTCAGCAATTCGTTTGGCTACACCTTC,CASSFSNSFGYTF
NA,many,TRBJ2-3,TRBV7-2,TGTGCCAGCAGCTTAGAGGGGATCACAGATACGCAGTATTTT,CASSLEGITDTQYF
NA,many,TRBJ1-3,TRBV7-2,TGTGCCAGCAGAAGTACCCGGGGTAGGGGTGGAAACACCATATATTTT,CASRSTRGRGGNTIYF
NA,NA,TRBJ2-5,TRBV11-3,TGTGCCAGCAGCCCGGTCGGGGGACAGTTGGAGACCCAGTACTTC,CASSPVGGQLETQYF
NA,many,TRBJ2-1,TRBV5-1,TGCGCCAGCGGTGATAACAATGAGCAGTTCTTC,CASGDNNEQFF
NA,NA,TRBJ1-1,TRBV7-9,TGTGCCAGCTGTCCGAGGGGGGCAATGAACACTGAAGCTTTCTTT,CASCPRGAMNTEAFF
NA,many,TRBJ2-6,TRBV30,TGTGCCTGGAGTCTGGGGGCCAACGTCCTGACTTTC,CAWSLGANVLTF
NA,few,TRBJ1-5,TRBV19,TGTGCCAGTAGTATAGCACAGTTCAATCAGCCCCAGCATTTT,CASSIAQFNQPQHF
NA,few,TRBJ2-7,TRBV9,TGTGCCAGCAGCGTGACGGGGGAGTACGAGCAGTACTTC,CASSVTGEYEQYF
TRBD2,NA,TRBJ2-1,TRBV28,TGTGCCAGCACTCGACTAGCGGGAGTCCGGAATGAGCAGTTCTTC,CASTRLAGVRNEQFF
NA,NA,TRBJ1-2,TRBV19,TGTGCCAGTAGTATACCAGGAGGAGCTGGCTACACCTTC,CASSIPGGAGYTF